These 29 T cell receptor beta chains came from one sample sequenced in a study of CDR3 diversity in severe acne (dated by TCRdb to 2018 to 2020). The protocol used for the library was PCR. Sequencing was performed on an Illumina HiSeq 2000. TCRdb handled the public reads itself, with Q25 trimming in fastp and clone calling in MiXCR, and kept productive beta chains. Identical CDR3 protein sequences are pooled into one entry, listed with their most common genes and DNA. The sample contains approximately 84,000 distinct CDR3 sequences, approximately 51% of them found a single time. 14% of the sample goes to the ten largest clones. The sequenced sample was blood. Every receptor here comes from a male donor in good health, without acne.

Comment on this clonotype: Its ends do not fully match the called genes, so a read error is possible. The rearrangement joins TRBV4-1 to TRBJ2-5; unclear D gene. The V gene's germline CDR1 is MGHRA and CDR2 YSYEKL. The length of the CDR3 is 13 residues. The CDR3 sequence is CASSSPGHGTQYF. In DNA form, the CDR3 reads TGTGCCAGCAGCTCCCCCGGGCATGGGACCCAGTACTTC.

This clonotype has a handful of counts. The chain employs TRBV19 and TRBJ1-5; 8 bases are a match to TRBD1. Trimming at V came to 1 base and at J to 4 bases, leaving 0 bases not matched to a gene. The germline gives CDR1 LNHDA, CDR2 SQIVND (reference sequence). The CDR3 is made up of 14 amino acids. CDR3 amino acids: CASSIGTGNQPQHF. In nucleotides, the CDR3 is TGTGCCAGTAGTATAGGGACAGGGAATCAGCCCCAGCATTTT.

This clonotype appeared many times. The chain couples TRBV2 to TRBJ1-2; TRBD1 matches 8 bases. CDR1 and CDR2 (germline): SNHLY, FYNNEI. Losses at the gene ends were 6 bases for V and 11 bases for J; bases not matched to a gene: 11. The CDR3 totals 13 residues. Written as DNA, the CDR3 is TGTGCCAGCAGCGACGACAGGGGAGGGGGATACACCTTC. Translating gives CASSDDRGGGYTF.

Only a few counts were recorded for this clonotype. This chain's CDR3 is CASSPRQGSGYGYTF. Written as DNA, the CDR3 is TGCGCCAGCAGTCCAAGACAGGGATCGGGCTATGGCTACACCTTC. The chain is built from TRBV5-1 and TRBJ1-2; 7 nucleotides match TRBD1. The germline CDR1 and CDR2 sequences are SGHRS and YFSETQ. CDR3 length equals 15 residues. V gave up 5 bases and J gave up 4 bases; unmatched junction bases: 11.

This clonotype was picked up many times. The V and J genes are TRBV19 and TRBJ1-6, with 10 bases identical to TRBD1. From germline, CDR1 is LNHDA and CDR2 SQIVND (reference sequence). J gave up 8 bases and V 6 bases, and 4 bases lay outside the gene matches. The CDR3 extends over 14 amino acids. Here the CDR3 DNA reads TGTGCCAGTAGCACCGGGACAGGGGATTCACCCCTCCACTTT. Its translation is CASSTGTGDSPLHF.

This clonotype is deemed medium-sized. V and J are TRBV15 and TRBJ2-7, with D possibly being TRBD1 (5 bases). Germline V gene data show CDR1 as LNHNV and CDR2 as YYDKDF (reference sequence). Trimming stripped 5 bases from V and 3 bases from J, with 14 bases between. The CDR3 runs 14 residues. The CDR3 DNA follows: TGTGCCACCAGCCTGCCGGGCAGGGTCTACGAGCAGTACTTC. Amino acid sequence: CATSLPGRVYEQYF. The variable domain in full, completed from reference TRBV15 and TRBJ2-7, reads DAMVIQNPRYQVTQFGKPVTLSCSQTLNHNVMYWYQQKSSQAPKLLFHYYDKDFNNEADTPDNFQSRRPNTSFCFLDIRSPGLGDTAMYLCATSLPGRVYEQYFGPGTRLTVT.

This clonotype was picked up a small number of times. The chain recombines TRBV5-6 with TRBJ2-1; 8 nucleotides line up with TRBD2. Germline V gene data show CDR1 as SGHDT and CDR2 as YYEEEE. The CDR3 loop spans 14 amino acids. Unmatched junction bases numbered 6, after V lost 4 bases and J lost 6 bases. For the CDR3, the DNA is TGTGCCAGCAGCACATCCGGGACTAGCAATGAGCAGTTCTTC. This sequence encodes CASSTSGTSNEQFF.

Only a few counts were recorded for this clonotype. The V and J genes are TRBV19 and TRBJ1-2; 7 bases agree with TRBD1. The CDR3 spans 14 residues. Germline-derived CDR1 and CDR2 are LNHDA and SQIVND (reference sequence). The J segment lost 4 bases and the V segment lost 5 bases, leaving 7 bases of the junction unmatched. CDR3 sequence reads: CASSSRTGLYGYTF. The CDR3 DNA reads TGTGCCAGTAGTTCCCGGACAGGTCTCTATGGCTACACCTTC.

This clonotype has at least ten counts. The chain combines TRBV10-3 with TRBJ1-5, with 7 bases identical to TRBD1. The germline CDR1 and CDR2 sequences are ENHRY and SYGVKD. The CDR3 length is 13 residues. The V segment lost 10 bases and the J segment 3 bases; nucleotides outside the gene matches: 6. CDR3 protein: CASRDRDNQPQHF. The CDR3 nucleotides read TGTGCCAGTAGGGACAGAGACAATCAGCCCCAGCATTTT.

The gene calls are TRBV19 and TRBJ1-1, with D unresolved. V lost 8 bases and J 1 base, leaving 8 bases between the germline ends. CDR1 and CDR2 (germline): LNHDA, SQIVND (reference sequence). This CDR3 region has 12 residues. CDR3 DNA: TGTGCCAGTGGGCGGCGGAACACTGAAGCTTTCTTT. The encoded protein is CASGRRNTEAFF.

The genes are TRBV24-1 and TRBJ1-2; 8 positions agree with TRBD1. Trimming took 2 bases from V and 11 from J; bases not matched to a gene: 6. There are 13 residues in the CDR3. Germline V gives CDR1 KGHDR, CDR2 SFDVKD. The CDR3 reads CATSDSRDRSYTF. CDR3 DNA sequence: TGTGCCACCAGTGATTCAAGGGACAGGTCATACACCTTC.

The V call is TRBV27, the J call TRBJ1-1; 8 nucleotides agree with TRBD1. Germline trimming cut 6 bases from V and 4 bases from J; bases unmatched to any gene: 4. CDR1 is MNHEY and CDR2 is SMNVEV in the germline V gene (reference sequence). The CDR3 runs to 13 residues. The CDR3 protein is CASRWGTGTEAFF. CDR3 DNA sequence: TGTGCCAGCAGGTGGGGGACAGGCACTGAAGCTTTCTTT.

J is TRBJ1-5 and V is TRBV6-6; D is unclear. CDR3 length: 14 residues. Germline V gene sequence: CDR1 MNHNY, CDR2 SVGAGI (reference sequence). Trimming removed 2 bases at V and 0 bases at J, with 5 bases between. The CDR3 nucleotides read TGTGCCAGCAGTTACATCTATAGCAATCAGCCCCAGCATTTT. It translates to CASSYIYSNQPQHF.

The chain couples TRBV9 to TRBJ1-1, with a weak D call TRBD1 (6 bases). The germline V gene has CDR1 SGDLS and CDR2 YYNGEE. V was shortened by 10 bases and J by 2 bases, with 15 bases between the two germline ends. There are 13 residues in the CDR3. CDR3 loop: CAGSRGRNTEAFF. In DNA form, the CDR3 reads TGTGCCGGTTCTAGGGGGAGAAACACTGAAGCTTTCTTT.

The J gene is TRBJ2-5, the V gene TRBV7-3, with TRBD2 matching 16 bases. The CDR3 runs to 16 residues. The V and J ends lost 7 bases and 5 bases, in that order; junction bases with no gene match: 7. Germline V gene data show CDR1 as SGHTA and CDR2 as FQGTGA. CDR3 nucleotide sequence: TGTGCCAGCACCCTGGGACTAGCGGGAGGGGCGGAGACCCAGTACTTC. As protein: CASTLGLAGGAETQYF.

The chain is built from TRBV7-2 and TRBJ2-3; D call uncertain. With 1 base removed from V and 11 bases from J, the gap between germline ends came to 19 bases. The germline CDR1 and CDR2 sequences are SGHTA and FQGNSA. This CDR3 spans 15 amino acids. CDR3 nucleotides: TGTGCCAGCAGCTTAGGTAGCCTATCCTACAATGAGCAGTATTTT. Protein sequence: CASSLGSLSYNEQYF.

CDR3 DNA sequence: TGTGCCAGCAGCTCAGGGTACTCTGGGGCCAACGTCCTGACTTTC. Protein sequence: CASSSGYSGANVLTF. J is TRBJ2-6 and V is TRBV7-9; weak D call: TRBD1 (5 bases). Germline V gene lookup returns CDR1 SEHNR and CDR2 FQNEAQ (reference sequence). The V end was cut by 4 bases, the J end by 0 bases, with 7 bases between. CDR3 length: 15 amino acids.

The chain employs TRBV6-5 and TRBJ1-5, with D maybe TRBD1 (6 bases). V dropped 5 bases and J dropped 6 bases, with 11 bases sitting between them. CDR3 length: 13 residues. Germline V gives CDR1 MNHEY, CDR2 SVGAGI. The CDR3, as DNA: TGTGCCAGCAGTACAGGGATAGGTCAGCCCCAGCATTTT. Translation: CASSTGIGQPQHF.

At least ten counts were recorded for this clonotype. The CDR3 loop is CSARDHRDRVEGYTF. The CDR3 DNA reads as TGCAGTGCTAGAGACCACCGGGACAGGGTCGAAGGCTACACCTTC. The chain couples TRBV20-1 to TRBJ1-2; 9 bases agree with TRBD1. The CDR3 has 15 residues. Germline-derived CDR1 and CDR2 are DFQATT and SNEGSKA (reference sequence). Losses at the gene ends were 0 bases for V and 8 bases for J; bases not matched to a gene: 10.

In its sample, this clonotype was seen many times. The chain recombines TRBV20-1 with TRBJ1-1, with D hard to call. Between the trimmed V and J ends, which lost 0 bases and 0 bases, there was a span of 2 bases. Germline CDR1 and CDR2: DFQATT and SNEGSKA (reference sequence). This CDR3 spans 12 amino acids. CDR3 nucleotide sequence: TGCAGTGCTAGAGAGATGAACACTGAAGCTTTCTTT. Translation gives CSAREMNTEAFF.

Turning to this clonotype: Since no conserved phenylalanine or tryptophan closes the CDR3, a read error is the likely cause. The chain carries TRBV5-1 and TRBJ2-1; D not certain. With 2 bases removed from V and 0 bases from J, the gap between germline ends came to 6 bases. CDR3 length: 14 amino acids. Looked up from germline, CDR1 is SGHRS and CDR2 is YFSETQ. CDR3: CASSLQSSYNEQFR. CDR3 DNA sequence: TGCGCCAGCAGCTTACAGTCCTCCTACAATGAGCAGTTCAGA.

The rearrangement links TRBV25-1 to TRBJ1-2; D gene ambiguous. The CDR3 is 13 amino acids. The ends were cut back, 3 bases at V and 0 bases at J, with 5 bases in the middle. From germline, CDR1 is MGHDK and CDR2 SYGVNS. CDR3 sequence reads: CASSDRSNYGYTF. For the CDR3, the DNA is TGTGCCAGCAGTGACAGATCTAACTATGGCTACACCTTC.

This clonotype has ten or more counts. The junction departs from the called germline gene at one end, perhaps through a read error. The chain links TRBV12-3 or TRBV12-4 to TRBJ2-3, with 8 bases identical to TRBD2. The CDR3 sequence is 14 residues long. CDR3 coding DNA: TGTGCCAGCAGATTAGCGGGAAGCACAGATACGCAGTATTTT. Its translation: CASRLAGSTDTQYF.

This clonotype appeared a few times. The CDR3, as DNA: TGCAGTGCTCCCCCCGGAAACACCTTC. It codes for CSAPPGNTF. The chain combines TRBV20-1 with TRBJ1-2; D is undetermined. The CDR3 is 9 amino acids. Trimming took off 5 bases at V and 12 bases at J, with 10 bases between the two ends. Germline CDR1 is DFQATT and CDR2 is SNEGSKA (reference sequence).

The V gene is TRBV6-7, the J gene TRBJ1-1; perhaps TRBD1 as D (5 bases). TRBV6-7 qualifies as an ORF whose function is uncertain. This CDR3 spans 13 amino acids. V was shortened by 6 bases and J by 4 bases, with 12 bases between the two germline ends. This CDR3 reads CASSHWGGTEAFF. The CDR3, as DNA: TGTGCCAGCAGCCACTGGGGGGGCACTGAAGCTTTCTTT.

This clonotype was recorded at least ten times. The chain carries TRBV5-1 and TRBJ2-5, with unresolved D. Trimming shortened V by 5 bases and J by 2 bases, and 19 bases separated the two germline ends. Germline V gene sequence: CDR1 SGHRS, CDR2 YFSETQ. The CDR3 is 16 residues long. DNA of the CDR3: TGCGCCAGCAGTTTAAGACAAGGCCCCTTTCAAGAGACCCAGTACTTC. It codes for CASSLRQGPFQETQYF.

This clonotype was observed a few times. The genes are TRBV10-3 and TRBJ1-1, with 7 nucleotides matching TRBD1. The V segment lost 0 bases and the J segment 0 bases; nucleotides outside the gene matches: 7. CDR1 is ENHRY and CDR2 is SYGVKD in the germline V gene. This CDR3 is 17 amino acids long. As DNA, the CDR3 is TGTGCCATCAGTGAGTCGGGAGGGACAGTCTTGAACACTGAAGCTTTCTTT. Encoded protein: CAISESGGTVLNTEAFF.

This clonotype was seen repeatedly, ten times or more. The J gene is TRBJ2-7, the V gene TRBV7-9; D ambiguous. The CDR3 spans 12 residues. V was shortened by 5 bases and J by 4 bases, with 9 bases between the two germline ends. CDR1 SEHNR and CDR2 FQNEAQ come from the germline V gene (reference sequence). The CDR3, as DNA: TGTGCCAGCAGCCGAATGGGGTACGAGCAGTACTTC. Amino acid sequence: CASSRMGYEQYF.

This clonotype is medium-sized by share. The chain employs TRBV7-9 and TRBJ1-6; D call uncertain. V was clipped by 3 bases and J by 10 bases, with 10 bases between them. Germline V gives CDR1 SEHNR, CDR2 FQNEAQ (reference sequence). CDR3 length: 13 residues. CDR3 region: CASSLNDYSPLHF. Written as DNA, the CDR3 is TGTGCCAGCAGCTTGAACGACTACTCACCCCTCCACTTT. Full variable domain (missing parts from reference TRBV7-9 and TRBJ1-6): DTGVSQNPRHKITKRGQNVTFRCDPISEHNRLYWYRQTLGQGPEFLTYFQNEAQLEKSRLLSDRFSAERPKGSFSTLEIQRTEQGDSAMYLCASSLNDYSPLHFGNGTRLTVT.